This TCR beta chain was obtained from a study of CD8 T cells in ankylosing spondylitis. Findings and caveats of the study: Seemingly characteristic of ankylosing spondylitis blood was a TCR beta motif consisting of eight highly homologous variants.

CDR1 and CDR2 (germline): LGHNA, YSLEER. Trimming cost V 4 bases and J 4 bases, with 11 bases left between them. This CDR3 spans 14 amino acids. About this clonotype: Its antigen remains unknown.

Via MiXCR, TCRdb re-called the 5' RACE reads, giving one row per CDR3 protein. The table includes 300,000 to 400,000 distinct CDR3 sequences, 20% to 25% detected once. The chain has TRBV4-3 and TRBJ2-1, with D possibly TRBD1 on 5 matching bases. The receptor comes from a male donor with ankylosing spondylitis. Sequenced: blood, either unsorted or a sorted T cell fraction (not recorded which). CDR3 in DNA: TGCGCCAGCAGCCTCCTAGGGGAATACAATGAGCAGTTCTTC. Translating gives CASSLLGEYNEQFF.